One sample yielded the 14 T cell receptor beta chains listed below, sequenced in a study of OX40 agonist ivuxolimab in advanced cancers. The repertoire was sequenced with immunoSEQ multiplex PCR; TCRdb's copy has only in-frame clones and lacks some. The data contain more than 70,000 clones, about 83% of them singletons. Material: CD4+ or CD8+ T cells sorted from blood, obtained in a trial of the OX40 agonist ivuxolimab. Receptors were obtained from an adult with an advanced solid tumor such as melanoma, head and neck, liver or kidney cancer.

V is TRBV7-8 and J is TRBJ2-2; no firm D call. This CDR3 is 13 amino acids long. V lost 3 bases, J lost 4 bases, and 6 bases lay in between. CDR1 SGHVS and CDR2 FQNEAQ come from the germline V gene. The CDR3 DNA follows: TGTGCCAGCAGCTTCCTGGGCACCGGGGAGCTGTTTTTT. As protein: CASSFLGTGELFF.

As concerns this clone: The germline gene is not matched at one end of the junction; a read error may be the cause. At the DNA level, this CDR3 is encoded by other sequences in the same sample as well. This chain joins TRBV5-1 and TRBJ2-7; no clear D gene. The CDR3 is 12 residues long. CDR1 and CDR2 (germline): SGHRS, YFSETQ. DNA of the CDR3: TGCGCCAGCAGCACGGACGGCTACGAGCAATACTTC. This sequence encodes CASSTDGYEQYF.

V usage is TRBV7-2 and J usage is TRBJ2-7; D gene uncertain. This CDR3 region has 12 residues. The germline CDR1 and CDR2 sequences are SGHTA and FQGNSA. Trimming pared 5 bases from V and 4 bases from J, leaving 9 bases between. CDR3 nucleotides: TGTGCCAGCAGCCAGTCCGTGTACGAGCAGTACTTC. This sequence encodes CASSQSVYEQYF. Looking up the rest from reference TRBV7-2 and TRBJ2-7 gives the full variable domain: GAGVSQSPSNKVTEKGKDVELRCDPISGHTALYWYRQSLGQGLEFLIYFQGNSAPDKSGLPSDRFSAERTGGSVSTLTIQRTQQEDSAVYLCASSQSVYEQYFGPGTRLTVT.

The rearrangement uses TRBV19 and TRBJ1-1; 7 bases map to TRBD1. CDR1 and CDR2 (germline): LNHDA, SQIVND (reference sequence). This CDR3 contains 16 residues. The junction had 11 bases not matched to a gene; V was cut back by 7 bases and J by 0 bases. The CDR3 region is CASTNDREALNTEAFF. CDR3 coding DNA: TGTGCCAGTACTAATGACAGGGAAGCTCTGAACACTGAAGCTTTCTTT.

The chain has TRBV2 and TRBJ1-2; a weak D match, TRBD1 (5 bases). Germline CDR1 and CDR2: SNHLY and FYNNEI. V was clipped by 4 bases and J by 5 bases, with 14 bases between them. The CDR3 sequence is 14 residues long. The CDR3 reads CASSGRGVLYGYTF. CDR3 DNA: TGTGCCAGCAGTGGGCGAGGGGTTCTGTATGGCTACACCTTC. Full variable domain (remainder filled in from reference TRBV2 and TRBJ1-2): EPEVTQTPSHQVTQMGQEVILRCVPISNHLYFYWYRQILGQKVEFLVSFYNNEISEKSEIFDDQFSVERPDGSNFTLKIRSTKLEDSAMYFCASSGRGVLYGYTFGSGTRLTVV.

With regard to this clone: This sample also contains other DNA sequences that code for the same CDR3. The chain joins TRBV27 to TRBJ2-2; TRBD1 is a possible D gene (6 bases). V was clipped by 3 bases and J by 1 base, with 9 bases between them. Per germline, CDR1 MNHEY and CDR2 SMNVEV (reference sequence). CDR3 size: 15 residues. Written as DNA, the CDR3 is TGTGCCAGCAGTTTCTCGACAGGGAACACCGGGGAGCTGTTTTTT. Its translation is CASSFSTGNTGELFF.

The chain couples TRBV6-6 to TRBJ1-3, with a weak D call TRBD1 (5 bases). Germline CDR1 reads MNHNY; CDR2 reads SVGAGI (reference sequence). V dropped 4 bases and J dropped 1 base, with 14 bases sitting between them. The CDR3 has 16 residues. The CDR3 DNA reads as TGTGCCAGCAGTTCGCCGGGAGCAGGGTCTGGAAACACCATATATTTT. As protein: CASSSPGAGSGNTIYF.

This sequence joins TRBV5-1 and TRBJ1-1; no definite D call. The ends were cut back, 1 base at V and 1 base at J, with 11 bases in the middle. CDR3 length: 15 amino acids. Germline CDR1 reads SGHRS; CDR2 reads YFSETQ. The CDR3 region is CASSLTAVGNTEAFF. CDR3 coding DNA: TGCGCCAGCAGCTTGACGGCAGTCGGGAACACTGAAGCTTTCTTT.

This clone was seen a single time. V usage is TRBV27 and J usage is TRBJ1-2; 8 bases align to TRBD1. V shed 5 bases and J 8 bases; nucleotides not matched to a gene: 7. Germline CDR1 is MNHEY and CDR2 is SMNVEV (reference sequence). The CDR3 runs 13 residues. CDR3 in DNA: TGTGCCAGCAGTCCAGGGGGCGCGGGGGGCTACACCTTC. This gives the protein CASSPGGAGGYTF.

The CDR3 here is CASSLGTQIWGSIQYF. CDR3 nucleotides: TGTGCCAGCAGCTTAGGGACACAAATATGGGGATCCATTCAGTACTTC. J is TRBJ2-4 and V is TRBV5-6, with TRBD1 as a possible D gene (6 bases). Trimming took 2 bases from V and 9 from J, leaving 21 bases between them. Germline CDR1 and CDR2: SGHDT and YYEEEE. CDR3 length: 16 residues.

The chain recombines TRBV15 with TRBJ2-5; D perhaps matches TRBD2 (6 bases). Germline V gene data show CDR1 as LNHNV and CDR2 as YYDKDF (reference sequence). Trimming stripped 0 bases from V and 4 bases from J, with 12 bases between. CDR3 size: 15 residues. The CDR3, as DNA: TGTGCCACCAGCAGAGATTTAAGCGGGTTAGAGACCCAGTACTTC. Translation gives CATSRDLSGLETQYF.

The J gene is TRBJ2-3, the V gene TRBV30; D is undetermined. Germline assignment: CDR1 GTSNPN and CDR2 SVGIG (reference sequence). The CDR3 extends over 14 amino acids. The V end was cut by 4 bases, the J end by 0 bases, with 11 bases between. CDR3 nucleotides: TGTGCCTGGAAGCCGGGCATTAGCACAGATACGCAGTATTTT. Amino acids: CAWKPGISTDTQYF.

This chain connects TRBV5-1 to TRBJ1-1, with 7 nucleotides matching TRBD1. Germline trimming cut 6 bases from V and 5 bases from J; bases unmatched to any gene: 13. Germline values: CDR1 SGHRS, CDR2 YFSETQ. This CDR3 contains 15 residues. The CDR3 DNA follows: TGCGCCAGCACCCCGGACAGGCTTGGGACAACTGAAGCTTTCTTT. Amino acid sequence: CASTPDRLGTTEAFF.

The chain has TRBV15 and TRBJ2-7; no reliable D call. The CDR3 covers 14 residues. Trimming removed 0 bases from V and 5 bases from J, with 11 bases in between. Germline-derived CDR1 and CDR2 are LNHNV and YYDKDF (reference sequence). The CDR3 here is CATSRDEGYHEQYF. CDR3 nucleotides: TGTGCCACCAGCAGAGATGAAGGGTACCACGAGCAGTACTTC.